Shown below are 29 T cell receptor beta chains from a single sample sequenced in a study of blood T cell repertoires in COVID-19. TCRdb keeps only in-frame clones here, not all; method: immunoSEQ multiplex PCR. The sample holds 55,000 to 70,000 clones; about 87% are singletons and the top ten take roughly 6.7%. Sequencing was carried out using peripheral blood. These receptors were collected from a man between 60 and 75 years old with active or convalescent COVID-19.

J is TRBJ1-1 and V is TRBV5-8; weak D call: TRBD1 (5 bases). Germline V gene lookup returns CDR1 SGHTS and CDR2 YDEGEE. V shed 1 base and J shed 0 bases, with 7 bases lying between them. CDR3 length: 14 residues. This chain's CDR3 is CASSLFRVNTEAFF. The CDR3 bases are TGTGCCAGCAGCTTGTTCAGGGTGAACACTGAAGCTTTCTTT.

This chain joins TRBV18 and TRBJ1-3, with 10 bases fitting TRBD1. The V gene's germline CDR1 is KGHSH and CDR2 LQKENI. The CDR3 runs 15 residues. Trimming removed 5 bases from V and 2 bases from J; junction bases left unmatched: 3. CDR3 region: CASSTGTGAGNTIYF. The CDR3 region has the DNA TGTGCCAGCTCAACCGGGACAGGGGCTGGAAACACCATATATTTT.

With regard to this clone: The junction departs from germline at one end; a sequencing error may be responsible. The gene calls are TRBV7-2 and TRBJ2-1; no clear D gene. Germline CDR1 reads SGHTA; CDR2 reads FQGNSA. The CDR3 is 11 amino acids. In nucleotides, the CDR3 is TGTGCCAGCATATCCTTCAATGAGCAGTTCTTC. It yields the protein CASISFNEQFF.

V and J are TRBV7-2 and TRBJ2-4; 8 nucleotides align to TRBD1. CDR3 size: 16 residues. Germline loops: CDR1 SGHTA, CDR2 FQGNSA. V was pared by 5 bases and J by 0 bases, with 6 bases of the junction left unmatched. The CDR3 DNA reads TGTGCCAGCAGCGCGGCGGGACAGGAAGCCAAAAACATTCAGTACTTC. The encoded protein is CASSAAGQEAKNIQYF.

This CDR3 reads CASSLWRGGRYEQYF. The CDR3, as DNA: TGTGCCAGCAGCTTGTGGCGGGGGGGCCGGTACGAGCAGTACTTC. The J gene is TRBJ2-7, the V gene TRBV5-6; TRBD2 matches at 9 bases. Germline values: CDR1 SGHDT, CDR2 YYEEEE. The CDR3 length is 15 residues. V shed 1 base and J 4 bases; nucleotides not matched to a gene: 6.

The chain is built from TRBV7-3 and TRBJ2-3; 9 bases align to TRBD2. Germline V lookup: CDR1 SGHTA, CDR2 FQGTGA. The CDR3 consists of 16 residues. V shed 4 bases and J 5 bases; nucleotides not matched to a gene: 10. The CDR3 region is CASSSVPRGGQDTQYF. In nucleotides, the CDR3 is TGTGCCAGCAGCTCCGTCCCGCGGGGGGGCCAAGATACGCAGTATTTT. The full variable domain, completed using reference TRBV7-3 and TRBJ2-3, is GAGVSQTPSNKVTEKGKYVELRCDPISGHTALYWYRQSLGQGPEFLIYFQGTGAADDSGLPNDRFFAVRPEGSVSTLKIQRTERGDSAVYLCASSSVPRGGQDTQYFGPGTRLTVL.

The chain links TRBV19 to TRBJ2-7, with 7 bases lining up with TRBD2. The length of the CDR3 is 14 residues. Per the germline V gene, CDR1 is LNHDA and CDR2 is SQIVND (reference sequence). V dropped 5 bases and J dropped 4; count of bases not matched to a gene: 8. In nucleotides, the CDR3 is TGTGCCAGTAGTGACGGCGGGAGTCTGTACGAGCAGTACTTC. Translated, it gives CASSDGGSLYEQYF.

The CDR3 DNA reads as TGTGCCAGCAGCCAGGAGGGGAACTATGGCTACACCTTC. This translates into CASSQEGNYGYTF. The chain uses TRBV7-9 and TRBJ1-2; D is perhaps TRBD1 (5 bases). The V end lost 5 bases, the J end lost 2 bases, and 9 bases lay between the germline ends. Germline values: CDR1 SEHNR, CDR2 FQNEAQ (reference sequence). The CDR3 is made up of 13 amino acids.

V gene TRBV28 combines with J gene TRBJ2-3; D is perhaps TRBD2 (6 bases). Germline V gene data show CDR1 as MDHEN and CDR2 as SYDVKM. The CDR3 is made up of 15 amino acids. V shed 6 bases and J shed 2 bases, with 15 bases lying between them. The CDR3 here is CASSRGAGYTDTQYF. In DNA form, the CDR3 reads TGTGCCAGCAGCCGGGGAGCGGGTTACACAGATACGCAGTATTTT.

This chain connects TRBV10-1 to TRBJ2-1; D perhaps matches TRBD1 (6 bases). The CDR3 has 15 amino acids. CDR1 WNHNN and CDR2 SYGVQD come from the germline V gene (reference sequence). Trimming removed 2 bases from V and 5 bases from J, with 13 bases in between. The CDR3 here is CASSEGGTKNNEQFF. CDR3 coding DNA: TGCGCCAGCAGTGAGGGTGGGACAAAGAACAATGAGCAGTTCTTC.

CDR3 in amino acids: CASSPLSNEQFF. In DNA, the CDR3 is TGTGCCAGCTCACCACTATCGAATGAGCAGTTCTTC. V and J are TRBV18 and TRBJ2-1; D is uncertain. The germline V gene encodes CDR1 KGHSH and CDR2 LQKENI. The germline V and J ends were trimmed by 1 base and 7 bases, with 5 bases remaining between them. The CDR3 has 12 residues.

This sequence joins TRBV6-1 and TRBJ2-5, with a tentative D call TRBD1 (5 bases). Trimming shortened V by 3 bases and J by 1 base, and 15 bases separated the two germline ends. The CDR3 sequence is 16 residues long. Germline V CDR1 and CDR2: MNHNS, SASEGT. CDR3: CASSDPQGSGQETQYF. The CDR3 DNA reads as TGTGCCAGCAGTGACCCTCAGGGTAGTGGCCAAGAGACCCAGTACTTC.

The V gene is TRBV5-1, the J gene TRBJ2-1, with D possibly TRBD2 on 6 matching bases. V lost 1 base and J lost 8, with 10 bases in between. This CDR3 spans 13 amino acids. Per the germline V gene, CDR1 is SGHRS and CDR2 is YFSETQ. The CDR3 DNA reads as TGCGCCAGCAGCTTGATCCCGGGGGATGAGCAGTTCTTC. The encoded protein is CASSLIPGDEQFF.

V is TRBV18 and J is TRBJ1-1; D uncertain. Trimming took 3 bases from V and 4 from J, leaving 9 bases between them. The germline CDR1 and CDR2 sequences are KGHSH and LQKENI. The CDR3 contains 13 residues. Written as DNA, the CDR3 is TGTGCCAGCTCACCTCGGTCCACCACTGAAGCTTTCTTT. Amino acids: CASSPRSTTEAFF.

The V gene is TRBV2, the J gene TRBJ1-5; no clear D gene. The CDR3 has 15 residues. Trimming took 2 bases from V and 0 from J, leaving 8 bases between them. Germline V gene sequence: CDR1 SNHLY, CDR2 FYNNEI. In DNA form, the CDR3 reads TGTGCCAGCAGTGAATGGCTGTATAGCAATCAGCCCCAGCATTTT. Encoded protein: CASSEWLYSNQPQHF.

This clone was detected only once. The chain carries TRBV28 and TRBJ1-6; D remains unclear. CDR1 is MDHEN and CDR2 is SYDVKM in the germline V gene. The CDR3 has 16 amino acids. V was cut by 7 bases and J by 6 bases, with 19 bases left in between. The CDR3 sequence is CASINMENGFNSPLHF. The CDR3 nucleotides read TGTGCCAGCATCAATATGGAAAACGGGTTTAATTCACCCCTCCACTTT.

The chain combines TRBV10-2 with TRBJ1-3; no clear D gene. The CDR3 sequence is 14 residues long. Deletions cut 1 base from V and 0 bases from J, with 4 bases between. The germline V gene encodes CDR1 WSHSY and CDR2 SAAADI. The CDR3 coding sequence is TGCGCCAGCAGTGAGTTCCTCTCTGGAAACACCATATATTTT. As protein: CASSEFLSGNTIYF.

CDR3 DNA: TGTGCCAGCAGCAACAGTACTAGACGGAACACTGAAGCTTTCTTT. Amino acids: CASSNSTRRNTEAFF. The chain is built from TRBV7-3 and TRBJ1-1; D gene unclear. Germline assignment: CDR1 SGHTA and CDR2 FQGTGA. This CDR3 is built from 15 residues. Deletions cut 5 bases from V and 1 base from J, with 14 bases between.

The V gene is TRBV7-2, the J gene TRBJ2-7; 10 bases agree with TRBD2. The germline CDR1 and CDR2 sequences are SGHTA and FQGNSA. V shed 5 bases and J 0 bases; nucleotides not matched to a gene: 16. The CDR3 covers 19 residues. The CDR3: CASSHSSASGGHSSYEQYF. The CDR3 DNA follows: TGTGCCAGCAGCCACTCCAGCGCTAGCGGGGGCCATAGCTCCTACGAGCAGTACTTC.

V is TRBV27 and J is TRBJ1-5; 7 positions agree with TRBD1. The CDR3 is 16 residues long. Germline V gene lookup returns CDR1 MNHEY and CDR2 SMNVEV (reference sequence). V trimming: 6 bases; J trimming: 1 base; junction bases outside the gene matches: 9. The CDR3 region is CASRNQGGRSNQPQHF. Written as DNA, the CDR3 is TGTGCCAGCAGGAATCAGGGGGGACGAAGCAATCAGCCCCAGCATTTT.

The chain combines TRBV5-5 with TRBJ1-1; D is unresolved. Germline CDR1 reads SGHKS; CDR2 reads YYEKEE (reference sequence). Trimming removed 2 bases from V and 1 base from J, with 9 bases in between. The CDR3 runs to 14 residues. The CDR3 loop reads CASSLPIANTEAFF. CDR3 nucleotide sequence: TGTGCCAGCAGCTTACCTATTGCGAACACTGAAGCTTTCTTT.

The V gene is TRBV5-4, the J gene TRBJ2-7, with D tentatively TRBD2 (5 bases). The CDR3 loop spans 13 amino acids. The V end lost 4 bases, the J end lost 3 bases, and 11 bases lay between the germline ends. Per the germline V gene, CDR1 is SGHNT and CDR2 is YYREEE (reference sequence). The CDR3 reads CASSGRTGYEQYF. In nucleotides, the CDR3 is TGTGCCAGCAGCGGACGGACTGGCTACGAGCAGTACTTC. The full variable domain, its missing parts supplied by reference TRBV5-4 and TRBJ2-7, is ETGVTQSPTHLIKTRGQQVTLRCSSQSGHNTVSWYQQALGQGPQFIFQYYREEENGRGNFPPRFSGLQFPNYSSELNVNALELDDSALYLCASSGRTGYEQYFGPGTRLTVT.

The rearrangement links TRBV27 to TRBJ2-1; 11 positions agree with TRBD2. J lost 5 bases, V lost 5 bases, and 5 bases had no gene match. Germline loops: CDR1 MNHEY, CDR2 SMNVEV (reference sequence). This CDR3 is built from 15 residues. CDR3 in DNA: TGTGCCAGCAGTAGACTAGCGGGGACTAACAATGAGCAGTTCTTC. Translated, it gives CASSRLAGTNNEQFF.

This chain connects TRBV27 to TRBJ1-1; the D is unclear. CDR3 size: 13 residues. Trimming took off 3 bases at V and 0 bases at J, with 5 bases between the two ends. Germline V gives CDR1 MNHEY, CDR2 SMNVEV (reference sequence). The CDR3 nucleotides are TGTGCCAGCAGTTTTACGGTGAACACTGAAGCTTTCTTT. It encodes CASSFTVNTEAFF.

The V call is TRBV7-2, the J call TRBJ1-4, with no clear D. CDR1 and CDR2 from the germline V gene are SGHTA and FQGNSA. The CDR3 sequence is 16 residues long. V lost 2 bases and J lost 0, with 10 bases in between. The CDR3 DNA reads TGTGCCAGCAGCTTAAACATGATTGCAACTAATGAAAAACTGTTTTTT. Translating gives CASSLNMIATNEKLFF.

V usage is TRBV18 and J usage is TRBJ1-6, with D tentatively TRBD1 (5 bases). This CDR3 has 20 residues. Germline CDR1 and CDR2: KGHSH and LQKENI. V lost 0 bases, J lost 0 bases, and 18 bases lay in between. CDR3 protein: CASSPPLTSPGFSYNSPLHF. CDR3 in DNA: TGTGCCAGCTCACCACCATTGACATCCCCAGGGTTCTCCTATAATTCACCCCTCCACTTT.

In this sample, this clone turned up once. The CDR3 sequence: CASSQDTLQGRSNEKLFF. For the CDR3, the DNA is TGCGCCAGCAGCCAAGATACGTTGCAGGGCCGTTCTAATGAAAAACTGTTTTTT. The chain couples TRBV4-1 to TRBJ1-4; D may be TRBD1 (5 bases). This CDR3 is 18 amino acids long. Trimming took 0 bases from V and 3 from J, leaving 17 bases between them. Germline V gene lookup returns CDR1 MGHRA and CDR2 YSYEKL.

The chain combines TRBV2 with TRBJ2-1; 8 bases match TRBD1. This CDR3 is 14 amino acids long. Losses at the gene ends were 6 bases for V and 5 bases for J; bases not matched to a gene: 6. CDR1 is SNHLY and CDR2 is FYNNEI in the germline V gene. The CDR3 reads CASSVDRDHNEQFF. The CDR3, as DNA: TGTGCCAGCAGCGTGGACAGGGACCACAATGAGCAGTTCTTC.

The chain is built from TRBV6-2 or TRBV6-3 and TRBJ1-4, with 7 bases identical to TRBD1. Germline V gene sequence: CDR1 MNHEY, CDR2 SVGEGT. CDR3 size: 15 residues. Losses at the gene ends were 6 bases for V and 6 bases for J; bases not matched to a gene: 10. CDR3 coding DNA: TGTGCCAGCAGCCTTACCGGGACAGATGATGAAAAACTGTTTTTT. Residues: CASSLTGTDDEKLFF.